The 17 T cell receptor beta chains below all came from one sample that was sequenced in a study of cytomegalovirus exposure and HLA in healthy donors. PCR used 60 Vbeta primers and 13 Jbeta primers. Assay used: immunoSEQ multiplex PCR; TCRdb lists only in-frame clones, some missing. Of about 120,000 clones listed, 80% are singletons. The sample taken for sequencing was PBMCs. The receptors shown here come from a man younger than 40 in good health and CMV-seronegative.

This rearrangement joins TRBV28 to TRBJ1-2; D unclear. CDR1 and CDR2 (germline): MDHEN, SYDVKM. V lost 8 bases and J lost 7, with 17 bases in between. The CDR3 loop spans 13 amino acids. CDR3 sequence reads: CASDEGGRGGYTF. CDR3 nucleotides: TGTGCCAGCGACGAAGGAGGGCGGGGTGGCTACACCTTC.

The V and J genes are TRBV28 and TRBJ2-5; 10 bases agree with TRBD2. Gene TRBJ2-7 matches the end of the DNA better, so the J call may be wrong. In germline, CDR1 is MDHEN, CDR2 SYDVKM. This CDR3 is built from 14 residues. This CDR3 is CASSLSGRLYEQYF. CDR3 DNA sequence: TGTGCCAGCAGTCTTAGCGGGAGGCTTTACGAGCAGTACTTC.

V and J are TRBV30 and TRBJ2-7, with TRBD2 matching over 7 bases. CDR1 is GTSNPN, CDR2 SVGIG, per germline (reference sequence). This CDR3 region has 13 residues. J was trimmed by 3 bases and V by 5 bases; bases with no gene match: 7. CDR3 sequence reads: CAWVVERGYEQYF. CDR3 DNA: TGTGCCTGGGTAGTCGAGCGGGGCTACGAGCAGTACTTC.

The gene calls are TRBV5-4 and TRBJ2-7, with TRBD1 as a possible D gene (5 bases). This CDR3 comprises 17 residues. Germline CDR1 SGHNT, CDR2 YYREEE (reference sequence). Trimming cost V 0 bases and J 0 bases, with 16 bases left between them. CDR3 DNA sequence: TGTGCCAGCAGCTTGGCCGTTGGGCAGGGCAACTCCTACGAGCAGTACTTC. The encoded protein is CASSLAVGQGNSYEQYF.

V gene TRBV11-3 combines with J gene TRBJ2-1, with D possibly TRBD2 on 6 matching bases. The CDR3 covers 19 residues. The germline V and J ends were trimmed by 5 bases and 0 bases, with 23 bases remaining between them. Germline V gives CDR1 SGHNT, CDR2 YENEEA. The CDR3 region has the DNA TGTGCCAGCAGCCCACCTGCGGGATTAAGGATTAGCTCCTACAATGAGCAGTTCTTC. Protein: CASSPPAGLRISSYNEQFF.

The chain carries TRBV19 and TRBJ2-3; D unclear. The CDR3 consists of 13 residues. The V end was cut by 1 base, the J end by 1 base, with 3 bases between. Germline V gene sequence: CDR1 LNHDA, CDR2 SQIVND (reference sequence). CDR3 loop: CASSIGRTDTQYF. CDR3 nucleotides: TGTGCCAGTAGTATAGGGCGCACAGATACGCAGTATTTT.

The chain couples TRBV6-5 to TRBJ1-1, with TRBD1 matching 7 bases. Germline V gene lookup returns CDR1 MNHEY and CDR2 SVGAGI. Trimming at V came to 7 bases and at J to 2 bases, leaving 7 bases not matched to a gene. The CDR3 spans 14 residues. The CDR3: CASIHRGRNTEAFF. The DNA for the CDR3 is TGTGCCAGCATTCATAGGGGGCGTAACACTGAAGCTTTCTTT.

The chain employs TRBV12-5 and TRBJ2-1; 13 positions agree with TRBD2. From germline, CDR1 is LGHNT and CDR2 FRNRAP. CDR3 length: 14 residues. V was clipped by 5 bases and J by 9 bases; unmatched bases: 4. The DNA for the CDR3 is TGTGCTAGTGGTCTGACTAGCGGGGGGACTGAGCAGTTCTTC. Its protein product is CASGLTSGGTEQFF.

This chain connects TRBV6-5 to TRBJ1-4; D uncertain. The CDR3 consists of 16 residues. Germline assignment: CDR1 MNHEY and CDR2 SVGAGI. V dropped 0 bases and J dropped 3 bases, with 11 bases sitting between them. CDR3 protein: CASSYSYLLSNEKLFF. The CDR3 DNA follows: TGTGCCAGCAGTTACTCCTATCTTCTATCTAATGAAAAACTGTTTTTT.

The V call is TRBV10-3, the J call TRBJ2-7, with 9 nucleotides matching TRBD1. CDR1 and CDR2 from the germline V gene are ENHRY and SYGVKD. Trimming took 7 bases from V and 6 from J; bases not matched to a gene: 7. This CDR3 contains 13 residues. CDR3: CAITEDRGGEQYF. The CDR3 nucleotides read TGTGCCATCACCGAGGACAGGGGTGGCGAGCAGTACTTC.

This rearrangement joins TRBV15 to TRBJ2-1; D perhaps matches TRBD1 (6 bases). The CDR3 contains 15 residues. The V gene lost 0 bases and the J gene lost 8 bases, with 14 bases spanning the gap. Germline V gene lookup returns CDR1 LNHNV and CDR2 YYDKDF (reference sequence). As DNA, the CDR3 is TGTGCCACCAGCAGAGACAGGGGAAGGGTGGATGAGCAGTTCTTC. Protein product: CATSRDRGRVDEQFF.

This clone is a singleton in its sample. The same CDR3 can be traced to other DNA sequences in this sample. V and J are TRBV9 and TRBJ2-3; D ambiguous. Germline-derived CDR1 and CDR2 are SGDLS and YYNGEE. Trimming cost V 4 bases and J 6 bases, with 12 bases left between them. The CDR3 runs to 13 residues. CDR3 in amino acids: CASSPSASDTQYF. The CDR3 region has the DNA TGTGCCAGCAGCCCTAGTGCCTCCGATACGCAGTATTTT. Supplemented by reference TRBV9 and TRBJ2-3, the full variable domain reads DSGVTQTPKHLITATGQRVTLRCSPRSGDLSVYWYQQSLDQGLQFLIQYYNGEERAKGNILERFSAQQFPDLHSELNLSSLELGDSALYFCASSPSASDTQYFGPGTRLTVL.

This clone was counted only a few times. The chain uses TRBV9 and TRBJ2-1, with 7 bases identical to TRBD1. This CDR3 region has 15 residues. Looked up from germline, CDR1 is SGDLS and CDR2 is YYNGEE. The trim removed 0 bases at V and 3 bases at J, leaving 3 bases unmatched. CDR3 residues: CASSVATGIYNEQFF. The CDR3 coding sequence is TGTGCCAGCAGCGTAGCGACAGGGATCTACAATGAGCAGTTCTTC. The variable domain in full, with the rest retrieved from reference TRBV9 and TRBJ2-1, is DSGVTQTPKHLITATGQRVTLRCSPRSGDLSVYWYQQSLDQGLQFLIQYYNGEERAKGNILERFSAQQFPDLHSELNLSSLELGDSALYFCASSVATGIYNEQFFGPGTRLTVL.

The rearrangement uses TRBV28 and TRBJ1-5; D is unresolved. Germline CDR1 reads MDHEN; CDR2 reads SYDVKM. This CDR3 is 14 amino acids long. V was trimmed by 6 bases and J by 3 bases, leaving 12 bases between them. Here the CDR3 reads CASSLYPLNQPQHF. The CDR3 nucleotides read TGTGCCAGCAGCCTATACCCCCTCAATCAGCCCCAGCATTTT.

This chain uses TRBV28 with TRBJ2-7; 7 positions agree with TRBD2. Trimming cost V 5 bases and J 5 bases; bases outside gene matches: 12. The CDR3 consists of 15 residues. Per germline, CDR1 MDHEN and CDR2 SYDVKM. CDR3 DNA: TGTGCCAGCAGTCCCTCCTCGGGCGGGAGCGACGAGCAGTACTTC. Translated: CASSPSSGGSDEQYF. Full variable domain (rest looked up from reference TRBV28 and TRBJ2-7): DVKVTQSSRYLVKRTGEKVFLECVQDMDHENMFWYRQDPGLGLRLIYFSYDVKMKEKGDIPEGYSVSREKKERFSLILESASTNQTSMYLCASSPSSGGSDEQYFGPGTRLTVT.

The chain is built from TRBV7-3 and TRBJ2-3; the D gene is possibly TRBD2 (5 bases). Germline V gene sequence: CDR1 SGHTA, CDR2 FQGTGA. This CDR3 region has 14 residues. V was clipped by 5 bases and J by 6 bases, with 15 bases between them. CDR3: CASSDGIRIDTQYF. The CDR3 nucleotides are TGTGCCAGCAGCGACGGGATTAGGATTGATACGCAGTATTTT.

This clone was seen just once. The genes are TRBV27 and TRBJ2-3, with 8 positions matching TRBD2. After removal of 5 bases from V and 5 bases from J, the junction contained 9 bases not matched to a gene. The CDR3 length is 15 residues. The germline V gene encodes CDR1 MNHEY and CDR2 SMNVEV (reference sequence). The DNA of the CDR3 is TGTGCCAGCAGTGGGGCGGGAGGTCGTTTAGATACGCAGTATTTT. It encodes CASSGAGGRLDTQYF.